Listed here are 18 T cell receptor beta chains from one sample, sequenced in a study of STAT5B mutations in CD4+ large granular lymphocyte leukemia. Profiled with immunoSEQ multiplex PCR; TCRdb holds only in-frame clones, not every one. The sample comprises some 21,000 clones, around 70% of which are singletons, and approximately 28% rests with the top ten. Sequencing was done on a sample of CD4+ T cells from blood buffy coats. Every receptor here comes from a human donor in good health.

The rearrangement uses TRBV6-1 and TRBJ1-5; TRBD1 might be the D (5 bases). CDR3 length equals 12 residues. V lost 3 bases and J 6 bases, leaving 6 bases between the germline ends. Germline V gene lookup returns CDR1 MNHNS and CDR2 SASEGT. The CDR3 coding sequence is TGTGCCAGCAGTGAGAGGGGTCAGCCCCAGCATTTT. Encoded protein: CASSERGQPQHF.

This clone turned up a few times. The rearrangement links TRBV6-1 to TRBJ1-6; TRBD1 matches 12 bases. The junction had 4 bases not matched to a gene; V was cut back by 6 bases and J by 7 bases. The CDR3 consists of 15 residues. Per the germline V gene, CDR1 is MNHNS and CDR2 is SASEGT. CDR3 amino acids: CASSGDRGPNSPLHF. In nucleotides, the CDR3 is TGTGCCAGCAGCGGGGACAGGGGGCCGAATTCACCCCTCCACTTT.

The J gene is TRBJ2-5, the V gene TRBV5-6; D assignment may be TRBD1 or TRBD2 (7 bases each). Looked up from germline, CDR1 is SGHDT and CDR2 is YYEEEE. V lost 4 bases and J 5 bases, leaving 27 bases between the germline ends. The length of the CDR3 is 18 residues. The CDR3 spells CASSLPPRGGRFVETQYF. The CDR3 nucleotides are TGTGCCAGCAGCCTGCCCCCCAGGGGGGGAAGGTTTGTGGAGACCCAGTACTTC.

The chain recombines TRBV12-5 with TRBJ1-5, with a possible D match to TRBD1 (5 bases). Deletions cut 0 bases from V and 4 bases from J, with 19 bases between. CDR3 length: 18 amino acids. Germline V CDR1 and CDR2: LGHNT, FRNRAP. The CDR3 coding sequence is TGTGCTAGTGGTTTGGTTACCTTGGGGCAGGTAGTGAATCAGCCCCAGCATTTT. Its protein product is CASGLVTLGQVVNQPQHF.

The CDR3 sequence: CAISDKTPTSGRSTDTQYF. The CDR3 DNA follows: TGTGCCATCAGTGATAAAACTCCGACTAGCGGGAGGAGCACAGATACGCAGTATTTT. V and J are TRBV10-3 and TRBJ2-3; 13 positions match TRBD2. Trimming took 3 bases from V and 0 from J; bases not matched to a gene: 9. The CDR3 is 19 residues long. Germline CDR1 is ENHRY and CDR2 is SYGVKD.

The chain combines TRBV18 with TRBJ2-3; 7 nucleotides match TRBD1. The V and J ends lost 2 bases and 6 bases, in that order; junction bases with no gene match: 11. The germline CDR1 and CDR2 sequences are KGHSH and LQKENI. The CDR3 extends over 16 amino acids. The CDR3: CASSPGTVGEGDTQYF. The CDR3 DNA is TGTGCCAGCTCACCAGGGACAGTCGGCGAAGGTGATACGCAGTATTTT.

This clone was detected a few times. This sequence joins TRBV7-9 and TRBJ2-7; D not certain. The CDR3 has 14 amino acids. V was trimmed by 1 base and J by 3 bases, leaving 10 bases between them. Germline CDR1 is SEHNR and CDR2 is FQNEAQ (reference sequence). CDR3 amino acids: CASSLGNPDYEQYF. The CDR3 nucleotides read TGTGCCAGCAGCTTAGGTAACCCCGACTACGAGCAGTACTTC.

The chain employs TRBV2 and TRBJ1-2; 12 nucleotides agree with TRBD1. Losses at the gene ends were 4 bases for V and 6 bases for J; bases not matched to a gene: 12. This CDR3 is built from 17 residues. Germline V gene sequence: CDR1 SNHLY, CDR2 FYNNEI. CDR3 DNA: TGTGCCAGCAGTGTTGTCGGGACAGGGGGCCCTCCCGATGGCTACACCTTC. Translation gives CASSVVGTGGPPDGYTF.

The rearrangement links TRBV4-3 to TRBJ2-1; 9 bases align to TRBD1. The CDR3 loop spans 16 amino acids. Unmatched junction bases numbered 7, after V lost 1 base and J lost 6 bases. Germline V gives CDR1 LGHNA, CDR2 YSLEER. CDR3 protein: CASSQGTGERGNEQFF. The CDR3 DNA is TGCGCCAGCAGCCAAGGGACAGGGGAGAGGGGCAATGAGCAGTTCTTC.

DNA of the CDR3: TGTGCCAGCAGTCAGCTCGGGGGCTACCACGAGCAGTACTTC. Translating gives CASSQLGGYHEQYF. The V gene is TRBV14, the J gene TRBJ2-7; D could derive from TRBD1 or TRBD2 (6 bases each). The V gene's germline CDR1 is SGHDN and CDR2 FVKESK. This CDR3 comprises 14 residues. Trimming pared 6 bases from V and 5 bases from J, leaving 17 bases between.

The rearrangement links TRBV4-1 to TRBJ1-5; 8 positions agree with TRBD1. CDR1 MGHRA and CDR2 YSYEKL come from the germline V gene. V dropped 2 bases and J dropped 7; count of bases not matched to a gene: 7. This CDR3 region has 15 residues. The CDR3 sequence is CASSQSRQGRQPQHF. In DNA form, the CDR3 reads TGCGCCAGCAGCCAATCTCGACAGGGGAGACAGCCCCAGCATTTT.

V and J are TRBV2 and TRBJ2-7; D is perhaps TRBD1 (6 bases). The germline V gene encodes CDR1 SNHLY and CDR2 FYNNEI. The CDR3 totals 13 residues. Trimming removed 6 bases at V and 3 bases at J, with 12 bases between. CDR3: CASSRDTYYEQYF. The CDR3 DNA follows: TGTGCCAGCAGCCGGGACACTTACTACGAGCAGTACTTC.

The J gene is TRBJ2-3, the V gene TRBV19; D is unclear. Trimming shortened V by 4 bases and J by 4 bases, and 12 bases separated the two germline ends. This CDR3 comprises 14 residues. Germline V lookup: CDR1 LNHDA, CDR2 SQIVND (reference sequence). Here the CDR3 DNA reads TGTGCCAGTAGTAAGGTTCTCACGCCAGATACGCAGTATTTT. Residues: CASSKVLTPDTQYF.

This chain joins TRBV7-8 and TRBJ2-2; D ambiguous. CDR3 length: 16 amino acids. The V gene's germline CDR1 is SGHVS and CDR2 FQNEAQ. V lost 5 bases and J lost 0, with 13 bases in between. The CDR3 region has the DNA TGTGCCAGCAGCCCACGCGTTAAGGCGAACACCGGGGAGCTGTTTTTT. It specifies CASSPRVKANTGELFF.

CDR3 nucleotides: TGTGCCAGCAGCTTAACATCCGGGACAGGGACTAAATTAACTGAAGCTTTCTTT. Amino acid sequence: CASSLTSGTGTKLTEAFF. The rearrangement uses TRBV11-2 and TRBJ1-1; 9 nucleotides match TRBD1. Trimming took 2 bases from V and 5 from J; bases not matched to a gene: 15. Germline-derived CDR1 and CDR2 are SGHAT and FQNNGV. The CDR3 length is 18 residues.

The V gene is TRBV7-2, the J gene TRBJ1-3; D is perhaps TRBD1 (6 bases). Germline CDR1 reads SGHTA; CDR2 reads FQGNSA. V gave up 2 bases and J gave up 4 bases, with 12 bases separating them. The CDR3 spans 15 residues. The CDR3 bases are TGTGCCAGCAGCTTATCGGCGGGGACAGGAAACACCATATATTTT. Translated: CASSLSAGTGNTIYF.

The chain is built from TRBV5-4 and TRBJ2-7; 11 bases align to TRBD1. CDR3 length: 15 amino acids. V lost 0 bases and J lost 7; bases outside the gene matches: 6. Germline loops: CDR1 SGHNT, CDR2 YYREEE (reference sequence). CDR3 residues: CASSLAGTGGREQYF. The CDR3 nucleotides read TGTGCCAGCAGCTTGGCCGGGACAGGGGGTCGGGAGCAGTACTTC.

This clone has just a few counts. The CDR3: CAISVDRVFNTEAFF. The DNA of the CDR3 is TGTGCCATCAGTGTAGACAGAGTATTTAACACTGAAGCTTTCTTT. J is TRBJ1-1 and V is TRBV10-3; maybe TRBD1 (5 bases). This CDR3 has 15 residues. The V end was cut by 4 bases, the J end by 2 bases, with 14 bases between. Germline values: CDR1 ENHRY, CDR2 SYGVKD.